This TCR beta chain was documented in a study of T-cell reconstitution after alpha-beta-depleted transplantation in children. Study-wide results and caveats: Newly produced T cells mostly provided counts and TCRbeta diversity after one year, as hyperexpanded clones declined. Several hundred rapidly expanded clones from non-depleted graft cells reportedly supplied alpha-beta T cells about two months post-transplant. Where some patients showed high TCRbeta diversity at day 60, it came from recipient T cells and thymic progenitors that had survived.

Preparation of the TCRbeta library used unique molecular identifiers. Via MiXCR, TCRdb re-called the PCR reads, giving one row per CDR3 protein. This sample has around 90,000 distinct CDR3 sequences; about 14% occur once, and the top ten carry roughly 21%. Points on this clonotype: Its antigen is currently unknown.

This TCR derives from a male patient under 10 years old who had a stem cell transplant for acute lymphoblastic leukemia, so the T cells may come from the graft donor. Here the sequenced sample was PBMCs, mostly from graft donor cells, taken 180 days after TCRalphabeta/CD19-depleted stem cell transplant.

The CDR3 DNA follows: TGCAGTGCTAGAGATCCCACCGGACTAGCGGGGGCCGCGAACACCGGGGAGCTGTTTTTT. Protein: CSARDPTGLAGAANTGELFF. The V and J genes are TRBV20-1 and TRBJ2-2, with 13 bases matching TRBD2. With V trimmed by 0 bases and J by 0 bases, 10 bases remained unmatched. Germline V CDR1 and CDR2: DFQATT, SNEGSKA (reference sequence). This CDR3 spans 20 amino acids.